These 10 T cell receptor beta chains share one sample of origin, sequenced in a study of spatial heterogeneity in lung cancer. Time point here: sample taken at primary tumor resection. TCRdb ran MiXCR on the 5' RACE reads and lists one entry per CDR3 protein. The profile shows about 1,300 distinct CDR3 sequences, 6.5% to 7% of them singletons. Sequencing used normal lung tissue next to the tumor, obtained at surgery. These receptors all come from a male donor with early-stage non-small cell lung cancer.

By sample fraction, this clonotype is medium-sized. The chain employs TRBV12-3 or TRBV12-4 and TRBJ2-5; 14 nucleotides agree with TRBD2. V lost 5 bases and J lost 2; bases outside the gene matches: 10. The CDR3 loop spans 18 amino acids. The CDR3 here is CASSLKGLAGGRQETQYF. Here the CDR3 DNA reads TGTGCCAGCAGTCTTAAAGGACTAGCGGGGGGACGTCAAGAGACCCAGTACTTC.

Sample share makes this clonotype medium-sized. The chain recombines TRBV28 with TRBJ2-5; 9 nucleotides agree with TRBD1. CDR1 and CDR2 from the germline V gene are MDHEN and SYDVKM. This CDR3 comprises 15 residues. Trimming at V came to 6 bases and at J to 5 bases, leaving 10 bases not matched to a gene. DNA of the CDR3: TGTGCCAGCAGCGAAACCGGACAGGGGAAGGAGACCCAGTACTTC. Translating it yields CASSETGQGKETQYF.

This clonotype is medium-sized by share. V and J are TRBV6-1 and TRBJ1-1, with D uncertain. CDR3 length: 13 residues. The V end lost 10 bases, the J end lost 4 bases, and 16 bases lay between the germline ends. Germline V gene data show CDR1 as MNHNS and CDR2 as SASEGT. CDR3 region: CAIQGWGGTEAFF. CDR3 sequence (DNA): TGTGCCATCCAAGGTTGGGGAGGCACTGAAGCTTTCTTT.

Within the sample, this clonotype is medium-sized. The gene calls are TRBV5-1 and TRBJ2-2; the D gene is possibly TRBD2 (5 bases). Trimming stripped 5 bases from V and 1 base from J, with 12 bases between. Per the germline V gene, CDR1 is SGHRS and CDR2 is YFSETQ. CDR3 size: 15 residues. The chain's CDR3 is CASSEGPVNTGELFF. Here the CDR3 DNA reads TGCGCCAGCAGTGAGGGTCCAGTGAACACCGGGGAGCTGTTTTTT.

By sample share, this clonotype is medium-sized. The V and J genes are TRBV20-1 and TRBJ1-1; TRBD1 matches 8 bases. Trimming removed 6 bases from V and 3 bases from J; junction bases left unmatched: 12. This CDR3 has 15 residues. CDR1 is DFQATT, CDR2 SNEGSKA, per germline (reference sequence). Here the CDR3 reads CSAPAPDRADTEAFF. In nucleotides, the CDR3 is TGCAGTGCCCCAGCCCCGGACAGGGCGGACACTGAAGCTTTCTTT.

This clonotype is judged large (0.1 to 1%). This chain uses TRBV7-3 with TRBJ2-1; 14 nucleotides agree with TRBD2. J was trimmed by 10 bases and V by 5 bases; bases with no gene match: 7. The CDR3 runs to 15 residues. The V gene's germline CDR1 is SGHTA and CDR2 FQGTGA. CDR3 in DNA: TGTGCCAGCAGCCGACTAGCGGGAGGGCAGGGAGAGCAGTTCTTC. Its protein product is CASSRLAGGQGEQFF.

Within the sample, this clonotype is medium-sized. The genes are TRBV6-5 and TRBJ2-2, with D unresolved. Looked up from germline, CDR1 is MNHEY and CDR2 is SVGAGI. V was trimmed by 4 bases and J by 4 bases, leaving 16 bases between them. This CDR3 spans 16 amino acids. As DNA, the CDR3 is TGTGCCAGCAGTTTCTATCCCCCCCCGGGCACCGGGGAGCTGTTTTTT. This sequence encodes CASSFYPPPGTGELFF.

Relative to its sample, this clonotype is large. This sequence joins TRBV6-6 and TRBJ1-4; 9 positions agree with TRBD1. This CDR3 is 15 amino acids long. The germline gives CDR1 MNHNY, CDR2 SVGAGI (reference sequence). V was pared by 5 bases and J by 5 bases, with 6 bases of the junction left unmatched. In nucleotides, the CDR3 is TGTGCCAGCAGTCTAACCGGGACAGGGAATGAAAAACTGTTTTTT. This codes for CASSLTGTGNEKLFF.

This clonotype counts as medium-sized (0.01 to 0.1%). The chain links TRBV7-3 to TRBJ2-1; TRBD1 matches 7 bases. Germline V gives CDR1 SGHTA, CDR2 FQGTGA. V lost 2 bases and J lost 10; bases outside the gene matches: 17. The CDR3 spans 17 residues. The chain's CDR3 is CASSLVPLRQGGGEQFF. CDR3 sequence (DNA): TGTGCCAGCAGCTTAGTGCCCTTGAGACAGGGTGGGGGAGAGCAGTTCTTC.

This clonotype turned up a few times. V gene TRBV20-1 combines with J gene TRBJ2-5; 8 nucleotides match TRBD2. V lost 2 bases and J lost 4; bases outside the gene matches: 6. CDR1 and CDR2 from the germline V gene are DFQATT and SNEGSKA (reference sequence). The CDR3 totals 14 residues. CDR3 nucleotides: TGCAGTGCTAGATTCGGGAGGGCCATAGAGACCCAGTACTTC. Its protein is CSARFGRAIETQYF.